This TCR beta chain was captured by sequencing in a study of OX40 agonist ivuxolimab in advanced cancers. Study-wide background: Patients were treated with ivuxolimab, an agonistic anti-OX40 (CD134) antibody.

Patients were ruled out by autoimmune disease history or systemic immunosuppression. Sequencing was performed with immunoSEQ multiplex PCR; in TCRdb, only in-frame clones are kept and a portion is missing. The table lists fewer than 80,000 clones, over 75% of them singletons. Trimming left V 0 bases short and J 1 base short, with 9 bases between. The CDR3 totals 15 residues. Germline V gene sequence: CDR1 SNHLY, CDR2 FYNNEI. About this clone: Its matching antigen is unknown.

Overall study results and limits: Clonal expansion from baseline to week 6 occurred in both CD4+ and CD8+ T cells. CD8+ T cells were the subset that, on average, had more expanded clones than CD4+.

The sequences come from CD4+ or CD8+ T cells sorted from blood, collected in a trial of the OX40 agonist ivuxolimab. This sequence originates from an adult with an advanced solid tumor such as melanoma, head and neck, liver or kidney cancer. This rearrangement joins TRBV2 to TRBJ2-5; a weak D match, TRBD1 (6 bases). This CDR3 is CASSEAGHLQETQYF. CDR3 bases: TGTGCCAGCAGTGAAGCGGGACACCTCCAAGAGACCCAGTACTTC.